These 15 T cell receptor beta chains were sequenced from one sample in a study of human T cells and chemical hapten exposure. The time point: pre-sensitization, week 0. Sample treatment: therapeutic diphenylcyclopropenone sensitization with weekly scalp DPC. Using its own MiXCR run on the RACE reads, TCRdb lists one record per CDR3 protein. This sample carries about 51,000 distinct CDR3 sequences, around a tenth of them seen once, and the ten largest clones take 14% to 15%. The sequencing here drew on whole blood, taken in connection with sensitization to the hapten diphenylcyclopropenone (DPC). These receptors all stem from a woman aged 40 to 55 with alopecia areata. Some clones in this sample may be carry-over from other donors' samples.

The chain links TRBV5-1 to TRBJ2-2, with TRBD1 identical over 7 bases. Germline V gene data show CDR1 as SGHRS and CDR2 as YFSETQ. This CDR3 comprises 16 residues. Trimming removed 4 bases from V and 0 bases from J; junction bases left unmatched: 6. CDR3 region: CASSPGQAANTGELFF. CDR3 coding DNA: TGCGCCAGCAGCCCAGGACAGGCCGCGAACACCGGGGAGCTGTTTTTT. The full variable domain, its missing parts supplied by reference TRBV5-1 and TRBJ2-2, is KAGVTQTPRYLIKTRGQQVTLSCSPISGHRSVSWYQQTPGQGLQFLFEYFSETQRNKGNFPGRFSGRQFSNSRSEMNVSTLELGDSALYLCASSPGQAANTGELFFGEGSRLTVL.

The chain has TRBV29-1 and TRBJ2-4; perhaps TRBD2 as D (5 bases). The CDR3 covers 11 residues. With 7 bases removed from V and 1 base from J, the gap between germline ends came to 5 bases. Germline V CDR1 and CDR2: SQVTM, ANQGSEA. CDR3 amino acids: CSAGAKNIQYF. CDR3 nucleotides: TGCAGCGCGGGGGCCAAAAACATTCAGTACTTC. Full variable domain (rest looked up from reference TRBV29-1 and TRBJ2-4): SAVISQKPSRDICQRGTSLTIQCQVDSQVTMMFWYRQQPGQSLTLIATANQGSEATYESGFVIDKFPISRPNLTFSTLTVSNMSPEDSSIYLCSAGAKNIQYFGAGTRLSVL.

The CDR3 nucleotides are TGCGCCAGCAGCCACAATCCGGGACAGCTCTCTGGAAACACCATATATTTT. Translating it yields CASSHNPGQLSGNTIYF. The gene calls are TRBV4-1 and TRBJ1-3; TRBD1 agrees at 7 bases. Per the germline V gene, CDR1 is MGHRA and CDR2 is YSYEKL. J lost 0 bases, V lost 3 bases, and 8 bases had no gene match. This CDR3 has 17 amino acids.

This clonotype was counted once. A clone one base away is much larger, so this may be a read error. The CDR3 region is CASSYPDPNTGELFF. The CDR3 DNA is TGTGCCAGCAGTTACCCCGACCCGAACACCGGGGAGCTGTTTTTT. The chain employs TRBV6-5 and TRBJ2-2, with D unresolved. This CDR3 comprises 15 residues. Germline V gene sequence: CDR1 MNHEY, CDR2 SVGAGI. V was cut by 2 bases and J by 0 bases, with 7 bases left in between.

Of note for this clonotype: Given a much more abundant clone one base away, this may be a read error. The chain joins TRBV3-1 to TRBJ2-4; either TRBD1 or TRBD2 may supply D (5 bases each). The CDR3 consists of 17 residues. V dropped 4 bases and J dropped 3 bases, with 19 bases sitting between them. The germline V gene has CDR1 LGHDT and CDR2 YNNKEL (reference sequence). CDR3 in DNA: TGTGCCAGCAGCCCCTTCGGGACCCCTCTGGTCAAAAACATTCAGTACTTC. Protein product: CASSPFGTPLVKNIQYF.

The sample holds many counts of this clonotype. V and J are TRBV25-1 and TRBJ2-5, with TRBD1 as a possible D gene (6 bases). Between the trimmed V and J ends, which lost 6 bases and 4 bases, there was a span of 15 bases. The CDR3 length is 14 residues. CDR1 MGHDK and CDR2 SYGVNS come from the germline V gene. The CDR3 loop is CASSRVGGGETQYF. The CDR3 region has the DNA TGTGCCAGCAGCAGAGTAGGGGGTGGAGAGACCCAGTACTTC.

This clonotype showed up many times. The chain combines TRBV20-1 with TRBJ1-6; D call uncertain. The V gene's germline CDR1 is DFQATT and CDR2 SNEGSKA (reference sequence). V shed 0 bases and J shed 7 bases, with 13 bases lying between them. The length of the CDR3 is 15 residues. CDR3 coding DNA: TGCAGTGCTAGAGACAACAGTGTAGAGAATTCACCCCTCCACTTT. Protein sequence: CSARDNSVENSPLHF.

This clonotype was observed a few times. This chain links TRBV19 with TRBJ2-3, with D possibly matching TRBD2 (5 bases). This CDR3 has 14 residues. Germline-derived CDR1 and CDR2 are LNHDA and SQIVND (reference sequence). V dropped 5 bases and J dropped 0 bases, with 9 bases sitting between them. The CDR3 loop reads CASSSGSSTDTQYF. CDR3 bases: TGTGCCAGTAGTTCGGGATCTAGCACAGATACGCAGTATTTT.

V usage is TRBV5-1 and J usage is TRBJ2-3; the match to TRBD2 covers 8 bases. Unmatched junction bases numbered 12, after V lost 6 bases and J lost 3 bases. The CDR3 is made up of 16 amino acids. The germline CDR1 and CDR2 sequences are SGHRS and YFSETQ. The CDR3 DNA is TGCGCCAGCAAGTTAACTACGGTAGCGGGGACAGATACGCAGTATTTT. Translating it yields CASKLTTVAGTDTQYF.

The chain recombines TRBV20-1 with TRBJ1-1; perhaps TRBD1 as D (5 bases). This CDR3 region has 13 residues. CDR1 is DFQATT, CDR2 SNEGSKA, per germline (reference sequence). Between the trimmed V and J ends, which lost 5 bases and 1 base, there was a span of 11 bases. CDR3 protein: CSARIGGNTEAFF. CDR3 sequence (DNA): TGCAGTGCTCGGATTGGGGGGAACACTGAAGCTTTCTTT.

This clonotype was observed many times. The chain recombines TRBV2 with TRBJ2-2, with D tentatively TRBD1 (6 bases). Germline CDR1 and CDR2: SNHLY and FYNNEI. Trimming stripped 8 bases from V and 4 bases from J, with 14 bases between. The CDR3 has 14 residues. This CDR3 is CASGTTGITGELFF. CDR3 coding DNA: TGTGCCAGCGGAACGACAGGAATCACCGGGGAGCTGTTTTTT.

This clonotype was counted ten times or more. The gene calls are TRBV4-3 and TRBJ1-3; D is undetermined. The CDR3 is 15 residues long. Germline V gene sequence: CDR1 LGHNA, CDR2 YSLEER. Trimming removed 0 bases at V and 0 bases at J, with 6 bases between. CDR3 DNA: TGCGCCAGCAGCCAAGACAGTGTCTCTGGAAACACCATATATTTT. This sequence encodes CASSQDSVSGNTIYF.

This clonotype has at least ten counts. The rearrangement joins TRBV13 to TRBJ1-1; D is possibly TRBD1 (5 bases). The germline V gene has CDR1 PRHDT and CDR2 FYEKMQ (reference sequence). The germline V and J ends were trimmed by 6 bases and 5 bases, with 16 bases remaining between them. This CDR3 has 14 amino acids. The CDR3 coding sequence is TGTGCCAGCAGGATACGGGCCCAGGGAACTGAAGCTTTCTTT. Translated: CASRIRAQGTEAFF. The entire variable domain, with the rest obtained from reference TRBV13 and TRBJ1-1, is as follows: AAGVIQSPRHLIKEKRETATLKCYPIPRHDTVYWYQQGPGQDPQFLISFYEKMQSDKGSIPDRFSAQQFSDYHSELNMSSLELGDSALYFCASRIRAQGTEAFFGQGTRLTVV.

In its sample, this clonotype was seen many times. The rearrangement links TRBV11-2 to TRBJ2-3, with 10 bases fitting TRBD2. Germline V gene data show CDR1 as SGHAT and CDR2 as FQNNGV. CDR3 size: 16 residues. V dropped 2 bases and J dropped 1; count of bases not matched to a gene: 3. In DNA, the CDR3 is TGTGCCAGCAGCTTACAGCGGGGGGGTGGCACAGATACGCAGTATTTT. Protein sequence: CASSLQRGGGTDTQYF.

This clonotype was observed many times. The chain is built from TRBV29-1 and TRBJ2-1; D is possibly TRBD2 (5 bases). CDR3 size: 13 residues. Per germline, CDR1 SQVTM and CDR2 ANQGSEA. V lost 7 bases and J 5 bases, leaving 15 bases between the germline ends. The CDR3 is CSATRRLNNEQFF. The CDR3 DNA reads TGCAGCGCTACTAGGAGACTTAACAATGAGCAGTTCTTC.